This T cell receptor beta chain was recorded in a study of T-cell memory formation after mild COVID-19. This clonotype came up a few times. Using its own MiXCR run on the 5' RACE reads, TCRdb lists one record per CDR3 protein. The table includes fewer than 250,000 distinct CDR3 sequences, over 9.5% detected once. The CDR3 has 13 residues. V lost 6 bases, J lost 7 bases, and 13 bases lay in between. Germline loops: CDR1 MDHEN, CDR2 SYDVKM. This receptor was obtained from a man aged 18 to 30 who had mild COVID-19 (a few samples of this study predate the infection). Cell type and time point are not known. The chain carries TRBV28 and TRBJ2-1, with unresolved D. The sequenced sample consisted of PBMCs or a T cell subset sorted from them (not recorded which). The CDR3 is CASSYPPGNEQFF. CDR3 nucleotide sequence: TGTGCCAGCAGCTACCCCCCAGGAAATGAGCAGTTCTTC. The full variable domain, rest sourced from reference TRBV28 and TRBJ2-1, is DVKVTQSSRYLVKRTGEKVFLECVQDMDHENMFWYRQDPGLGLRLIYFSYDVKMKEKGDIPEGYSVSREKKERFSLILESASTNQTSMYLCASSYPPGNEQFFGPGTRLTVL.